The TCR beta chain under discussion was sequenced for a study of blood T cell repertoires in COVID-19. Some clones are missing from TCRdb's copy, which holds only in-frame ones; the method was immunoSEQ multiplex PCR. The sample lists 650,000 to 800,000 clones; approximately 90% were seen once. V shed 3 bases and J 5 bases; nucleotides not matched to a gene: 10. CDR1 is LNHDA and CDR2 is SQIVND in the germline V gene (reference sequence). This CDR3 has 17 amino acids. The source is a woman aged 18-35 years with acute or convalescent COVID-19. The chain is built from TRBV19 and TRBJ2-2, with 9 nucleotides matching TRBD2. The sequenced sample was peripheral blood. CDR3 region: CASSILGRGGRTGELFF. The CDR3 nucleotides read TGTGCCAGTAGTATCCTTGGGCGGGGGGGCCGAACCGGGGAGCTGTTTTTT. Filled out from reference TRBV19 and TRBJ2-2, the complete variable domain reads DGGITQSPKYLFRKEGQNVTLSCEQNLNHDAMYWYRQDPGQGLRLIYYSQIVNDFQKGDIAEGYSVSREKKESFPLTVTSAQKNPTAFYLCASSILGRGGRTGELFFGEGSRLTVL.